Presented here are 25 T cell receptor beta chains from one specimen sequenced in a study of post-analysis software for immune sequencing data. The study's findings and limits: Roughly 5 TRBV segments, including TRBV5-6, TRBV5-1 and TRBV20-1, were more frequent in patients than controls.

The authors incorporated unique molecular identifiers into the TCR beta cDNA libraries. Each CDR3 protein is one row after TCRdb ran MiXCR on the PCR reads. The sample lists hundreds of thousands of distinct CDR3 sequences; just under 30% were seen once. Their antigens remain unidentified. The sequencing sample was made of blood. The receptors shown here come from a girl aged 5 to 17 with multiple sclerosis.

This sequence joins TRBV28 and TRBJ2-5, with TRBD2 matching over 8 bases. Germline V gives CDR1 MDHEN, CDR2 SYDVKM. Losses at the gene ends were 0 bases for V and 7 bases for J; bases not matched to a gene: 7. This CDR3 contains 15 residues. CDR3 residues: CASSLWAGGPWTQYF. The CDR3 DNA sequence: TGTGCCAGCAGTTTATGGGCGGGGGGCCCTTGGACCCAGTACTTC. Complete variable domain (other parts from reference TRBV28 and TRBJ2-5): DVKVTQSSRYLVKRTGEKVFLECVQDMDHENMFWYRQDPGLGLRLIYFSYDVKMKEKGDIPEGYSVSREKKERFSLILESASTNQTSMYLCASSLWAGGPWTQYFGPGTRLLVL.

In this sample, this clonotype turned up a few times. The chain has TRBV18 and TRBJ2-7; 10 bases map to TRBD1. CDR1 and CDR2 (germline): KGHSH, LQKENI. With V trimmed by 1 base and J by 4 bases, 10 bases remained unmatched. The CDR3 length is 17 residues. The CDR3 sequence is CASSPHGPDRGFYEQYF. DNA of the CDR3: TGTGCCAGCTCACCACACGGGCCGGACAGGGGGTTTTACGAGCAGTACTTC.

This chain uses TRBV7-2 with TRBJ2-5; D might be TRBD1 or TRBD2, each matching 7 bases. Germline CDR1 SGHTA, CDR2 FQGNSA. The CDR3 is 15 amino acids. V shed 3 bases and J shed 4 bases, with 15 bases lying between them. The CDR3 bases are TGTGCCAGCAGCTTCCAGGGGGGGGAGGCAGAGACCCAGTACTTC. Amino acids: CASSFQGGEAETQYF.

This clonotype is a singleton in its sample. A read error may explain this, as a much larger clone is one base away. The chain employs TRBV29-1 and TRBJ2-1; weak D call: TRBD2 (6 bases). The CDR3 has 13 amino acids. Germline CDR1 is SQVTM and CDR2 is ANQGSEA. CDR3 region: CSSNGGEYSEQFF. The CDR3 DNA reads as TGCAGCTCCAACGGGGGAGAGTACAGTGAGCAGTTCTTC.

The J gene is TRBJ2-3, the V gene TRBV12-3 or TRBV12-4, with a weak D call TRBD1 (5 bases). The V and J ends lost 2 bases and 4 bases respectively, with 10 bases between them. The CDR3 runs to 14 residues. This CDR3 is CASSLLRAADTQYF. CDR3 DNA: TGTGCCAGCAGTTTACTCAGGGCGGCAGATACGCAGTATTTT.

The chain couples TRBV27 to TRBJ2-1, with TRBD2 identical over 7 bases. The CDR3 spans 17 residues. In germline, CDR1 is MNHEY, CDR2 SMNVEV (reference sequence). V dropped 5 bases and J dropped 2; count of bases not matched to a gene: 12. The CDR3 DNA is TGTGCCAGCAGTGCCTCTCTAGCGGAGGGGCCCTACAATGAGCAGTTCTTC. Translating gives CASSASLAEGPYNEQFF.

In its sample, this clonotype was seen a few times. The rearrangement uses TRBV4-3 and TRBJ2-7, with D perhaps TRBD1 or TRBD2 (5 bases each). The CDR3 runs 15 residues. V was clipped by 0 bases and J by 7 bases, with 16 bases between them. Per the germline V gene, CDR1 is LGHNA and CDR2 is YSLEER. The CDR3 DNA reads TGCGCCAGCAGCCAAGATCAGGGACGCTCGGCGGAGCAGTACTTC. It yields the protein CASSQDQGRSAEQYF.

There are a few counts of this clonotype. The V gene is TRBV9, the J gene TRBJ2-2; 14 positions agree with TRBD2. The CDR3 contains 15 residues. Germline V gene data show CDR1 as SGDLS and CDR2 as YYNGEE. V shed 3 bases and J 12 bases; nucleotides not matched to a gene: 7. Here the CDR3 DNA reads TGTGCCAGCAGCGCCGGACTAGCGGGGGGACTCCAGCTGTTTTTT. This sequence encodes CASSAGLAGGLQLFF.

This clonotype was seen repeatedly, ten times or more. CDR3 bases: TGCGCCAGCAGCGTTGCTGGGACTAGCGGGCCCACAGATACGCAGTATTTT. It yields the protein CASSVAGTSGPTDTQYF. The chain links TRBV5-1 to TRBJ2-3; 12 bases align to TRBD2. The CDR3 totals 17 residues. Germline loops: CDR1 SGHRS, CDR2 YFSETQ. J lost 2 bases, V lost 4 bases, and 8 bases had no gene match.

The chain uses TRBV20-1 and TRBJ1-5, with D perhaps matching TRBD1 (5 bases). Per the germline V gene, CDR1 is DFQATT and CDR2 is SNEGSKA (reference sequence). The CDR3 has 14 amino acids. The V and J ends lost 6 bases and 0 bases respectively, with 12 bases between them. In nucleotides, the CDR3 is TGCAGTGCGACAGCGGTGTGTAGCAATCAGCCCCAGCATTTT. Translation gives CSATAVCSNQPQHF.

This clonotype was recorded a few times. The J gene is TRBJ1-2, the V gene TRBV3-1; D gene unclear. The V gene lost 6 bases and the J gene lost 8 bases, with 10 bases spanning the gap. This CDR3 has 11 amino acids. Germline V lookup: CDR1 LGHDT, CDR2 YNNKEL (reference sequence). CDR3 residues: CASRNTVGYTF. The DNA of the CDR3 is TGTGCCAGCAGAAATACAGTCGGCTACACCTTC.

The V and J genes are TRBV12-3 or TRBV12-4 and TRBJ1-5; tentative D call: TRBD1 (6 bases). There are 16 residues in the CDR3. Trimming removed 2 bases from V and 1 base from J, with 12 bases in between. CDR3 loop: CASSLSGERSNQPQHF. For the CDR3, the DNA is TGTGCCAGCAGTTTATCAGGGGAACGGAGCAATCAGCCCCAGCATTTT.

This clonotype appeared a few times. The V call is TRBV28, the J call TRBJ1-2; no clear D. V lost 1 base to trimming and J lost 10 bases, with 4 bases between them. CDR3 length: 10 amino acids. CDR1 and CDR2 from the germline V gene are MDHEN and SYDVKM. This CDR3 is CASSLFPYTF. CDR3 in DNA: TGTGCCAGCAGTTTATTTCCCTACACCTTC.

The rearrangement links TRBV19 to TRBJ2-2; no clear D gene. Trimming stripped 1 base from V and 7 bases from J, with 10 bases between. CDR3 length equals 14 residues. Per the germline V gene, CDR1 is LNHDA and CDR2 is SQIVND (reference sequence). Written as DNA, the CDR3 is TGTGCCAGTAGTATAGGAGGAAGAAGCGGGGAGCTGTTTTTT. As protein: CASSIGGRSGELFF.

This sequence joins TRBV3-1 and TRBJ1-3; D may be TRBD1 (6 bases). Germline V lookup: CDR1 LGHDT, CDR2 YNNKEL (reference sequence). The V gene lost 8 bases and the J gene lost 2 bases, with 10 bases spanning the gap. This CDR3 spans 13 amino acids. The CDR3 coding sequence is TGTGCCAGCGGGGGCAGGGCTGGAAACACCATATATTTT. Translating it yields CASGGRAGNTIYF.

This chain uses TRBV13 with TRBJ1-2; perhaps TRBD1 as D (5 bases). This CDR3 region has 11 residues. Germline CDR1 is PRHDT and CDR2 is FYEKMQ (reference sequence). The ends were cut back, 5 bases at V and 8 bases at J, with 9 bases in the middle. The DNA of the CDR3 is TGTGCCAGCAGCCGTCAGGGCGGCTACACCTTC. The encoded protein is CASSRQGGYTF.

This clonotype has only a few counts. The chain uses TRBV28 and TRBJ1-5; D is perhaps TRBD1 (6 bases). This CDR3 region has 15 residues. Germline values: CDR1 MDHEN, CDR2 SYDVKM. Trimming cost V 7 bases and J 3 bases, with 16 bases left between them. The CDR3 DNA sequence: TGTGCCAGCACCCCTCTTGGACAGCACAATCAGCCCCAGCATTTT. Translating gives CASTPLGQHNQPQHF. Full variable domain (rest looked up from reference TRBV28 and TRBJ1-5): DVKVTQSSRYLVKRTGEKVFLECVQDMDHENMFWYRQDPGLGLRLIYFSYDVKMKEKGDIPEGYSVSREKKERFSLILESASTNQTSMYLCASTPLGQHNQPQHFGDGTRLSIL.

This clonotype was observed at least ten times. The V call is TRBV9, the J call TRBJ2-3; 9 nucleotides agree with TRBD2. The CDR3 loop spans 14 amino acids. From germline, CDR1 is SGDLS and CDR2 YYNGEE. The V and J ends lost 6 bases and 0 bases, in that order; junction bases with no gene match: 2. DNA of the CDR3: TGTGCCAGCAACAGCGGGGGGAGCACAGATACGCAGTATTTT. This translates into CASNSGGSTDTQYF.

The rearrangement links TRBV27 to TRBJ2-1; 10 bases map to TRBD2. Germline CDR1 and CDR2: MNHEY and SMNVEV (reference sequence). This CDR3 is built from 14 residues. V lost 3 bases, J lost 12 bases, and 8 bases stayed unmatched. The DNA of the CDR3 is TGTGCCAGCAGTTTGAGCGGGAGGGCTGGTGTGCAGTTCTTC. It translates to CASSLSGRAGVQFF.

J is TRBJ1-1 and V is TRBV7-2; no clear D gene. Trimming took 5 bases from V and 2 from J, leaving 9 bases between them. Per the germline V gene, CDR1 is SGHTA and CDR2 is FQGNSA. This CDR3 spans 13 amino acids. CDR3 sequence reads: CASSPRHNTEAFF. The DNA of the CDR3 is TGTGCCAGCAGCCCCCGACACAACACTGAAGCTTTCTTT.

In regard to this clonotype: With a much larger clone just one base away, this may be a read error. V usage is TRBV7-2 and J usage is TRBJ2-5, with D uncertain. The V gene lost 5 bases and the J gene lost 5 bases, with 6 bases spanning the gap. The length of the CDR3 is 11 residues. CDR1 is SGHTA and CDR2 is FQGNSA in the germline V gene. The CDR3 region has the DNA TGTGCCAGCAGCCAAACGGAGACCCAGTACTTC. Translating gives CASSQTETQYF.

This clonotype was picked up a small number of times. V is TRBV5-4 and J is TRBJ1-5, with no clear D. The germline V gene has CDR1 SGHNT and CDR2 YYREEE (reference sequence). V dropped 5 bases and J dropped 3 bases, with 12 bases sitting between them. The CDR3 is 14 residues long. The CDR3 DNA is TGTGCCAGCAGACGGCGGGGTACCAATCAGCCCCAGCATTTT. Translated: CASRRRGTNQPQHF.

The chain joins TRBV20-1 to TRBJ1-2; possible D gene TRBD1, 5 bases. The germline V and J ends were trimmed by 5 bases and 2 bases, with 15 bases remaining between them. The CDR3 spans 14 residues. CDR1 DFQATT and CDR2 SNEGSKA come from the germline V gene (reference sequence). The CDR3 coding sequence is TGCAGTGCTTGGGACTCTTTCGGGAACTATGGCTACACCTTC. Protein sequence: CSAWDSFGNYGYTF.

This rearrangement joins TRBV7-6 to TRBJ2-1, with D possibly being TRBD2 (5 bases). The length of the CDR3 is 17 residues. The germline V and J ends were trimmed by 5 bases and 7 bases, with 24 bases remaining between them. The germline gives CDR1 SGHVS, CDR2 FNYEAQ. The CDR3 sequence: CASSPALARVYPNEQFF. CDR3 sequence (DNA): TGTGCCAGCAGCCCCGCCCTGGCGAGGGTCTATCCAAATGAGCAGTTCTTC.

This clonotype has just a few counts. The J gene is TRBJ2-5, the V gene TRBV13; TRBD1 matches at 7 bases. The J call could be wrong; TRBJ2-7 is a better fit for the DNA end. The CDR3 extends over 13 amino acids. The V gene's germline CDR1 is PRHDT and CDR2 FYEKMQ (reference sequence). The CDR3 spells CASSSGTADEQYF. The CDR3 coding sequence is TGTGCCAGCAGCTCCGGGACAGCTGACGAGCAGTACTTC.